The sequence of this T cell receptor beta chain was determined in a study of post-analysis software for immune sequencing data. Findings and limits, study-wide: Patients used roughly five TRBV segments, including TRBV5-6, TRBV5-1 and TRBV20-1, more often than controls.

This CDR3 comprises 13 residues. V shed 0 bases and J 14 bases; nucleotides not matched to a gene: 4. Per germline, CDR1 ENHRY and CDR2 SYGVKD. The TCR beta cDNA libraries carried unique molecular identifiers. TCRdb processed the PCR reads anew with MiXCR; each CDR3 protein has one entry. In the table there are approximately 690,000 distinct CDR3 sequences, approximately 60% of which are singletons. Note on this clonotype: Its antigen is as yet unknown.

The source is a girl aged 2 to 10 with multiple sclerosis. The specimen sequenced was blood. V usage is TRBV10-3 and J usage is TRBJ2-1, with 10 bases fitting TRBD1. Here the CDR3 reads CAISESLGTGEFF. Written as DNA, the CDR3 is TGTGCCATCAGTGAGTCATTAGGGACAGGGGAGTTCTTC.